The 18 T cell receptor beta chains listed next were all sequenced from one sample in a study of graft-versus-host responses after intestinal transplantation. Their cognate antigens are unknown. Profiling relied on immunoSEQ multiplex PCR, and the TCRdb table lists in-frame clones only, not all of them. There are about 97,000 clones in the sample; roughly 92% occur only once, and about 0.072% lies in the top ten. The source was unstimulated CD8+ T cells sorted from spleen or lymph node cells, collected before transplant. These receptors all stem from a human donor who was the organ donor for an intestinal transplant.

The genes are TRBV30 and TRBJ2-3, with 10 bases identical to TRBD2. With 2 bases clipped from V and 11 bases from J, the junction kept 7 bases outside the gene matches. From germline, CDR1 is GTSNPN and CDR2 SVGIG (reference sequence). This CDR3 has 13 residues. The CDR3 loop is CAWSLAGGFRQYF. The CDR3 bases are TGTGCCTGGAGTTTAGCGGGGGGATTTCGGCAGTATTTT.

The V and J genes are TRBV28 and TRBJ1-4, with TRBD1 as a possible D gene (6 bases). This CDR3 has 15 residues. Trimming left V 2 bases short and J 7 bases short, with 14 bases between. CDR1 and CDR2 (germline): MDHEN, SYDVKM. The CDR3 region is CASSLTRDIPEKLFF. CDR3 sequence (DNA): TGTGCCAGCAGTTTAACTCGGGACATACCTGAAAAACTGTTTTTT.

This chain links TRBV30 with TRBJ1-2, with D hard to call. V gave up 4 bases and J gave up 4 bases, with 13 bases separating them. This CDR3 region has 13 residues. Looked up from germline, CDR1 is GTSNPN and CDR2 is SVGIG (reference sequence). The CDR3 is CAWIPDFSYGYTF. The CDR3, as DNA: TGTGCCTGGATTCCGGACTTTTCCTATGGCTACACCTTC.

The chain employs TRBV19 and TRBJ2-1, with 11 bases identical to TRBD2. The CDR3 length is 19 residues. V was clipped by 9 bases and J by 0 bases; unmatched bases: 16. Germline loops: CDR1 LNHDA, CDR2 SQIVND (reference sequence). The CDR3 nucleotides are TGTGCCAGCGCCGACCCGGGACTAGCGGTGATGAGCTCCTACAATGAGCAGTTCTTC. Translating it yields CASADPGLAVMSSYNEQFF.

The chain carries TRBV4-2 and TRBJ2-7, with a weak D call TRBD2 (6 bases). The V end was cut by 1 base, the J end by 0 bases, with 22 bases between. This CDR3 is built from 19 residues. The germline gives CDR1 LGHNA, CDR2 YNFKEQ. Here the CDR3 DNA reads TGTGCCAGCAGCCAAGCCCCAGGGATAATAGCGGATAGCTCCTACGAGCAGTACTTC. Translation gives CASSQAPGIIADSSYEQYF.

V and J are TRBV25-1 and TRBJ1-6; 9 bases fit TRBD1. Germline V gene lookup returns CDR1 MGHDK and CDR2 SYGVNS. The CDR3 extends over 14 amino acids. The ends lost 2 bases at V and 12 bases at J; junction bases unmatched: 5. This CDR3 is CASSEGTGLGPLHF. The CDR3 DNA follows: TGTGCCAGCAGTGAAGGGACAGGGCTAGGACCCCTCCACTTT.

The chain carries TRBV29-1 and TRBJ2-2, with D perhaps matching TRBD1 (5 bases). The CDR3 is 15 residues long. CDR1 is SQVTM and CDR2 is ANQGSEA in the germline V gene. Trimming shortened V by 2 bases and J by 0 bases, and 10 bases separated the two germline ends. The CDR3 is CSVETRQSNTGELFF. The DNA for the CDR3 is TGCAGCGTTGAAACGCGACAGTCGAACACCGGGGAGCTGTTTTTT.

The chain carries TRBV2 and TRBJ2-5, with 11 bases matching TRBD2. V lost 3 bases to trimming and J lost 7 bases; unmatched junction nucleotides: 7. The CDR3 totals 15 residues. Germline CDR1 is SNHLY and CDR2 is FYNNEI. The CDR3 nucleotides read TGTGCCAGCAGTGATAGGTGGACTAGCGGGTTGACCCAGTACTTC. Translated: CASSDRWTSGLTQYF.

The V and J genes are TRBV29-1 and TRBJ2-3; TRBD1 matches at 11 bases. Germline V gene sequence: CDR1 SQVTM, CDR2 ANQGSEA. This CDR3 has 15 residues. The CDR3 DNA is TGCACAGTCGTAGGGGGACAGGGGGTTTCAGATACGCAGTATTTT. Translating gives CTVVGGQGVSDTQYF.

CDR3 amino acids: CASSQDTGRGAFF. In DNA form, the CDR3 reads TGTGCCAGCAGCCAAGATACGGGGAGAGGGGCTTTCTTT. The gene calls are TRBV4-2 and TRBJ1-1; D remains unclear. Germline V lookup: CDR1 LGHNA, CDR2 YNFKEQ. The V end lost 0 bases, the J end lost 11 bases, and 13 bases lay between the germline ends. The CDR3 covers 13 residues.

CDR3 sequence reads: CASSQDLTSGYEQYF. CDR3 DNA sequence: TGCGCCAGCAGCCAAGACTTGACTAGCGGCTACGAGCAGTACTTC. This rearrangement joins TRBV4-1 to TRBJ2-7; 9 bases are shared with TRBD2. Germline assignment: CDR1 MGHRA and CDR2 YSYEKL. With V trimmed by 0 bases and J by 3 bases, 3 bases remained unmatched. CDR3 length: 15 residues.

This chain links TRBV30 with TRBJ2-7; TRBD2 aligns across 11 bases. Losses at the gene ends were 1 base for V and 3 bases for J; bases not matched to a gene: 2. The CDR3 covers 14 residues. The V gene's germline CDR1 is GTSNPN and CDR2 SVGIG (reference sequence). CDR3 region: CAWSAGTSGYEQYF. The DNA for the CDR3 is TGTGCCTGGAGTGCCGGGACTAGCGGCTACGAGCAGTACTTC.

J is TRBJ2-3 and V is TRBV4-1, with 10 bases identical to TRBD2. Per the germline V gene, CDR1 is MGHRA and CDR2 is YSYEKL. V was clipped by 3 bases and J by 4 bases; unmatched bases: 7. The CDR3 runs to 16 residues. CDR3 sequence: CASSHLAGVSSDTQYF. The DNA for the CDR3 is TGCGCCAGCAGCCATCTAGCGGGGGTGTCCTCAGATACGCAGTATTTT.

V gene TRBV6-1 combines with J gene TRBJ2-7; D gene ambiguous. The CDR3 spans 12 residues. Germline CDR1 is MNHNS and CDR2 is SASEGT. The V and J ends lost 3 bases and 3 bases respectively, with 6 bases between them. The chain's CDR3 is CASSELGYEQYF. For the CDR3, the DNA is TGTGCCAGCAGTGAGCTAGGCTACGAGCAGTACTTC.

This rearrangement joins TRBV5-1 to TRBJ2-3, with a tentative D call TRBD2 (7 bases). Trimming removed 2 bases at V and 11 bases at J, with 12 bases between. Per the germline V gene, CDR1 is SGHRS and CDR2 is YFSETQ. The CDR3 spans 12 residues. Here the CDR3 reads CASSFGGRKQYF. The CDR3 nucleotides are TGCGCCAGCAGCTTCGGGGGGCGCAAGCAGTATTTT.

The V gene is TRBV7-9, the J gene TRBJ2-7; D is possibly TRBD2 (6 bases). CDR1 is SEHNR, CDR2 FQNEAQ, per germline (reference sequence). CDR3 length equals 15 residues. The V gene lost 1 base and the J gene lost 0 bases, with 10 bases spanning the gap. CDR3 amino acids: CASSLGLGFSYEQYF. In DNA form, the CDR3 reads TGTGCCAGCAGCTTAGGACTAGGATTCTCCTACGAGCAGTACTTC.

V usage is TRBV4-1 and J usage is TRBJ1-4; 9 bases are a match to TRBD1. Germline trimming cut 3 bases from V and 5 bases from J; bases unmatched to any gene: 4. CDR3 size: 15 residues. The V gene's germline CDR1 is MGHRA and CDR2 YSYEKL. The CDR3 DNA reads TGCGCCAGCAGCCACATACAGGGGGCAAATGAAAAACTGTTTTTT. Its translation is CASSHIQGANEKLFF.

The chain is built from TRBV2 and TRBJ2-7; tentative D call: TRBD2 (6 bases). Trimming stripped 4 bases from V and 3 bases from J, with 10 bases between. The CDR3 covers 13 residues. The germline gives CDR1 SNHLY, CDR2 FYNNEI. The CDR3: CASSGREVYEQYF. DNA for the CDR3: TGTGCCAGCAGTGGGAGGGAGGTCTACGAGCAGTACTTC.